This TCR beta chain was profiled in a study of graft-versus-host responses after intestinal transplantation. Study as a whole: Recipients had multivisceral, liver-intestinal, or isolated intestinal transplants. Study-wide results and limits: GvH clonotypes were identified within recipient marrow, with a subset emerging first in ileum or blood.

Germline CDR1 reads MNHNS; CDR2 reads SASEGT. Trimming shortened V by 8 bases and J by 0 bases, and 10 bases separated the two germline ends. CDR3 length: 13 amino acids. Details on this clone: Its antigen is unidentified.

Once graft tissue had been processed, intraepithelial and lamina propria lymphocytes were released. Profiling relied on immunoSEQ multiplex PCR, and the TCRdb table lists in-frame clones only, not all of them. Of nearly 30,000 clones in the sample, 80% were seen once. This TCR was sampled from a human patient who received an intestinal transplant, so some T cells may come from the graft donor. The specimen was ileum tissue, collected 98 days after intestinal transplantation. This chain uses TRBV6-1 with TRBJ2-5; possibly TRBD2 for D (6 bases). For the CDR3, the DNA is TGTGCCAGCGTTGCGGGGTACCAAGAGACCCAGTACTTC. Residues: CASVAGYQETQYF.